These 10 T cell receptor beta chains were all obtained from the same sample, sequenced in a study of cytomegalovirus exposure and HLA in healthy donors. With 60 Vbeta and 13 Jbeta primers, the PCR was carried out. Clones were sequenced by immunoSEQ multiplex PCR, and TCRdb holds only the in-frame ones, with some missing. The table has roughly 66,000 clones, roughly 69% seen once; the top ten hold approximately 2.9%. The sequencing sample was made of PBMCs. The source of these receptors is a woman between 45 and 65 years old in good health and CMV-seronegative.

The CDR3 coding sequence is TGTGCCAGCAGTGACCGACAGGGCGGCTCCTACGAGCAGTACTTC. Protein product: CASSDRQGGSYEQYF. The chain is built from TRBV7-9 and TRBJ2-7; 7 bases line up with TRBD1. The CDR3 consists of 15 residues. Trimming cost V 6 bases and J 0 bases; bases outside gene matches: 8. Germline-derived CDR1 and CDR2 are SEHNR and FQNEAQ (reference sequence).

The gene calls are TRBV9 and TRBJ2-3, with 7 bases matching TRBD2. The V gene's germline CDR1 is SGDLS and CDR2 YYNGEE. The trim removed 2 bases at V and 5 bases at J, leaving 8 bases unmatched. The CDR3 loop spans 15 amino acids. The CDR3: CASSVTSQTGDTQYF. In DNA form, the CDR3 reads TGTGCCAGCAGCGTGACTAGCCAGACGGGAGATACGCAGTATTTT.

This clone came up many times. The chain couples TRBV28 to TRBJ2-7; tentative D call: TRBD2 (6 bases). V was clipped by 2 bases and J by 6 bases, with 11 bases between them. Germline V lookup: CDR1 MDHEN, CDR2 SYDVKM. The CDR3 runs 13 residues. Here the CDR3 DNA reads TGTGCCAGCAGTTTAGGGGGGAAGATCGAGCAGTACTTC. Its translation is CASSLGGKIEQYF.

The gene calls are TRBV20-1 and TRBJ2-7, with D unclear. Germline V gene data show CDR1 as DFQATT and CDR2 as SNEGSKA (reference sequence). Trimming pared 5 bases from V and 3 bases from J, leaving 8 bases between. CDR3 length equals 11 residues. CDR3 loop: CSAQDGYEQYF. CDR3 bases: TGCAGTGCTCAGGATGGCTACGAGCAGTACTTC.

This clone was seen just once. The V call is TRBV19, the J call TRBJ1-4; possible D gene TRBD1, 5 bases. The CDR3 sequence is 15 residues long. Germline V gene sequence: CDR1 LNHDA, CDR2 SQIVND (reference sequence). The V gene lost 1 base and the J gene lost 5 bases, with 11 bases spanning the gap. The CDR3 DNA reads TGTGCCAGTAGTATAGCAAGGGGCCTGAATGAAAAACTGTTTTTT. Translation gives CASSIARGLNEKLFF.

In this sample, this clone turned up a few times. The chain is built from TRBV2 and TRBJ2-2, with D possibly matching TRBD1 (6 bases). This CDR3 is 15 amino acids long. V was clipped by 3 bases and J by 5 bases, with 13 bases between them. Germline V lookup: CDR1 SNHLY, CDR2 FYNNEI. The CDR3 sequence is CASSDGGRSTGELFF. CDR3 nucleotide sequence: TGTGCCAGCAGTGATGGGGGCAGATCGACCGGGGAGCTGTTTTTT. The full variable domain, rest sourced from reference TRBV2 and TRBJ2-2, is EPEVTQTPSHQVTQMGQEVILRCVPISNHLYFYWYRQILGQKVEFLVSFYNNEISEKSEIFDDQFSVERPDGSNFTLKIRSTKLEDSAMYFCASSDGGRSTGELFFGEGSRLTVL.

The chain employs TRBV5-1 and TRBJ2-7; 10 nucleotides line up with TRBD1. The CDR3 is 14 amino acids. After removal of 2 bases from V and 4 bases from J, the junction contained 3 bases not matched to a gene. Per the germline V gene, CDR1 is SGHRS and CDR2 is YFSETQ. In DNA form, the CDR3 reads TGCGCCAGCAGCTTCCGGGACAGGGGTTACGAGCAGTACTTC. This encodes CASSFRDRGYEQYF.

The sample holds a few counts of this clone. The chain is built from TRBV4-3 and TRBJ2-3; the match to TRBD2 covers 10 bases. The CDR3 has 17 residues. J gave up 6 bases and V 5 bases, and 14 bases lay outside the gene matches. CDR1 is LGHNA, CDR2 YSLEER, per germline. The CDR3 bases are TGCGCCAGCAGCTCAGGAGGACTAGCGGAAGGGGGTGATACGCAGTATTTT. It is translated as CASSSGGLAEGGDTQYF.

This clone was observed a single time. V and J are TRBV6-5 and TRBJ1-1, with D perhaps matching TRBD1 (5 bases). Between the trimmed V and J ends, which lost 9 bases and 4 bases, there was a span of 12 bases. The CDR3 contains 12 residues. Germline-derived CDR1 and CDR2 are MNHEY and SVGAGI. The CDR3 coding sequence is TGTGCCAGTGCTCGGACACTCACTGAAGCTTTCTTT. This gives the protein CASARTLTEAFF.

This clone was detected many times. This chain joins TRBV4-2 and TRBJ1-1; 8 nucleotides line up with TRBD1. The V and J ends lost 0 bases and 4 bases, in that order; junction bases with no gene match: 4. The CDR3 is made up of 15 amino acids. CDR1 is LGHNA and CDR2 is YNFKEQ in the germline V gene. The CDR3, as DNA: TGTGCCAGCAGCCAAGATACAGGGGGTGGCACTGAAGCTTTCTTT. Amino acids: CASSQDTGGGTEAFF.